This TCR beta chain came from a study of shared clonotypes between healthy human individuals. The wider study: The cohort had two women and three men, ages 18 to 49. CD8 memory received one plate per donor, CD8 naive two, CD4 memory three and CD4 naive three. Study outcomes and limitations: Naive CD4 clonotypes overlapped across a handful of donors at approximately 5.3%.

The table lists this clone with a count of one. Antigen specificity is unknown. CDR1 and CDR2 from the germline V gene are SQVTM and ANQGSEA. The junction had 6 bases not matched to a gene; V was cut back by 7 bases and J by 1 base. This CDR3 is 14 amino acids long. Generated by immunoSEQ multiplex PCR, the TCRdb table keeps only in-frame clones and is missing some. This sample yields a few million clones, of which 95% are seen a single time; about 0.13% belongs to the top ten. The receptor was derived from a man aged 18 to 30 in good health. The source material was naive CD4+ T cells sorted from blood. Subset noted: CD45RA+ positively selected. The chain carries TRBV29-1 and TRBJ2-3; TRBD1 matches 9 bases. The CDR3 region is CSADRGRGTDTQYF. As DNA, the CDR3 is TGCAGCGCGGACAGGGGAAGGGGCACAGATACGCAGTATTTT.